The 22 T cell receptor beta chains given below trace back to one sample, sequenced in a study. TCRdb re-derived calls from the reads in MiXCR, one entry per CDR3 protein. The sample lists about 7,100 distinct CDR3 sequences; 32% were seen once. The sample consisted of blood. The source is a human donor.

This clonotype was picked up many times. The V gene is TRBV29-1, the J gene TRBJ2-7; 11 positions match TRBD2. CDR3 size: 14 residues. CDR1 is SQVTM and CDR2 is ANQGSEA in the germline V gene. V shed 6 bases, J shed 6 bases, and the junction held 10 bases outside the gene matches. This CDR3 is CSVHLAGGPGEQYF. CDR3 bases: TGCAGCGTCCACTTAGCGGGAGGGCCGGGCGAGCAGTACTTC.

The table lists this clonotype with many counts. Relative to the germline gene, one junction end is altered; a read error may explain this. This chain links TRBV29-1 with TRBJ1-2; D is possibly TRBD1 (5 bases). Per germline, CDR1 SQVTM and CDR2 ANQGSEA. CDR3 length equals 12 residues. CDR3 amino acids: CSGRGTNYGYTF. CDR3 coding DNA: TGCAGCGGAAGAGGGACTAATTATGGCTACACCTTC.

Relative to its sample, this clonotype is medium-sized. An end of the junction does not agree with germline; a read error may underlie this. The chain links TRBV7-7 to TRBJ2-5; weak D call: TRBD1 (6 bases). This CDR3 spans 14 amino acids. The germline CDR1 and CDR2 sequences are SSHAT and FNYEAQ (reference sequence). CDR3 in DNA: TGTGCTAGCAGCCTACAGGGCCACCAAGAGACCCAGTACTTC. Translation: CASSLQGHQETQYF.

This clonotype occurred a few times. It may be a read error: a sequence one base away is much more abundant. The V and J genes are TRBV14 and TRBJ2-1; 8 bases map to TRBD1. The ends lost 5 bases at V and 10 bases at J; junction bases unmatched: 7. The CDR3 extends over 13 amino acids. Germline V gene sequence: CDR1 SGHDN, CDR2 FVKESK. Written as DNA, the CDR3 is TGTGCCAGCAGCTACGACAGGGGCCACGAGCAGTTCTTC. Translating it yields CASSYDRGHEQFF.

The chain is built from TRBV29-1 and TRBJ1-2; the D is unclear. Germline CDR1 and CDR2: SQVTM and ANQGSEA. V was pared by 8 bases and J by 4 bases, with 14 bases between. The CDR3 runs to 12 residues. CDR3 region: CSPGRLGYGYTF. As DNA, the CDR3 is TGCAGCCCCGGACGCCTGGGCTATGGCTACACCTTC.

By sample share, this clonotype is medium-sized. V and J are TRBV29-1 and TRBJ1-1, with 9 bases lining up with TRBD1. The CDR3 has 13 amino acids. In germline, CDR1 is SQVTM, CDR2 ANQGSEA. V was clipped by 3 bases and J by 6 bases; unmatched bases: 5. The CDR3 sequence: CSVDGTGTSEAFF. CDR3 in DNA: TGCAGCGTTGACGGGACAGGGACCTCTGAAGCTTTCTTT.

This clonotype was seen at least ten times. The V and J genes are TRBV30 and TRBJ1-2, with TRBD1 matching over 9 bases. The CDR3 has 13 amino acids. Germline trimming cut 2 bases from V and 7 bases from J; bases unmatched to any gene: 5. The germline gives CDR1 GTSNPN, CDR2 SVGIG (reference sequence). The CDR3 sequence: CAWSPQGAGGYTF. CDR3 DNA sequence: TGTGCCTGGAGTCCACAGGGGGCGGGTGGCTACACCTTC. Full variable domain (outside the CDR3, taken from reference TRBV30 and TRBJ1-2): SQTIHQWPATLVQPVGSPLSLECTVEGTSNPNLYWYRQAAGRGLQLLFYSVGIGQISSEVPQNLSASRPQDRQFILSSKKLLLSDSGFYLCAWSPQGAGGYTFGSGTRLTVV.

On this clonotype itself: The limits of the CDR3 on the DNA are not certain, so only TCRdb's listed CDR3 is given. This chain links TRBV29-1 with TRBJ2-2. The CDR3 region is 15 residues in length, termini included. Germline V CDR1 and CDR2: SQVTM, ANQGSEA. Here the CDR3 reads CSVEEHEQYFGELFF.

This clonotype was picked up a small number of times. The chain is built from TRBV29-1 and TRBJ1-1; TRBD1 matches 9 bases. The CDR3 is made up of 13 amino acids. V shed 4 bases and J 1 base; nucleotides not matched to a gene: 1. The germline V gene has CDR1 SQVTM and CDR2 ANQGSEA. The CDR3: CSVGDRANTEAFF. CDR3 bases: TGCAGCGTTGGGGACAGGGCGAACACTGAAGCTTTCTTT.

The rearrangement links TRBV29-1 to TRBJ2-2, with D perhaps TRBD2 (5 bases). The germline V and J ends were trimmed by 4 bases and 9 bases, with 36 bases remaining between them. The CDR3 extends over 20 amino acids. Germline V lookup: CDR1 SQVTM, CDR2 ANQGSEA. CDR3 sequence reads: CSVAYITSSSISGRRRELFF. The DNA of the CDR3 is TGCAGCGTTGCCTACATAACCAGCAGTTCGATAAGCGGCCGCCGGAGGGAGCTGTTTTTT.

The rearrangement joins TRBV18 to TRBJ2-3; D is possibly TRBD1 (6 bases). Germline V gene sequence: CDR1 KGHSH, CDR2 LQKENI. V lost 0 bases and J lost 5, with 9 bases in between. CDR3 length equals 14 residues. The CDR3 DNA reads as TGTGCCAGCTCACCACCGGGCAGGGGAGATACGCAGTATTTT. Its protein product is CASSPPGRGDTQYF.

Of note for this clonotype: A much larger clone sits a single nucleotide away, making a read error possible. This chain connects TRBV7-3 to TRBJ1-2, with 11 bases fitting TRBD2. The J call may not be correct, given that the DNA end is closer to TRBJ2-1. The CDR3 runs 14 residues. CDR1 and CDR2 from the germline V gene are SGHTA and FQGTGA. CDR3 in amino acids: CAGSSGTSGNEQFF. CDR3 nucleotides: TGTGCCGGCAGCTCCGGGACTAGCGGAAATGAGCAGTTCTTC.

The chain carries TRBV18 and TRBJ2-3; 11 nucleotides agree with TRBD2. The CDR3 loop spans 14 amino acids. The junction had 0 bases not matched to a gene; V was cut back by 2 bases and J by 5 bases. Looked up from germline, CDR1 is KGHSH and CDR2 is LQKENI. The CDR3, as DNA: TGTGCCAGCTCACCAGGGACTAGCGGAGATACGCAGTATTTT. The encoded protein is CASSPGTSGDTQYF. Based on the CDR3 plus reference TRBV18 and TRBJ2-3, the full variable domain is NAGVMQNPRHLVRRRGQEARLRCSPMKGHSHVYWYRQLPEEGLKFMVYLQKENIIDESGMPKERFSAEFPKEGPSILRIQQVVRGDSAAYFCASSPGTSGDTQYFGPGTRLTVL.

This clonotype was detected only a few times. This chain connects TRBV20-1 to TRBJ1-3, with D possibly TRBD1 on 5 matching bases. The CDR3 runs 15 residues. Germline V gene data show CDR1 as DFQATT and CDR2 as SNEGSKA (reference sequence). V shed 2 bases and J shed 2 bases, with 13 bases lying between them. The CDR3 bases are TGCAGTGCTAGACCCCGCAGGGAGGCTGGAAACACCATATATTTT. Protein product: CSARPRREAGNTIYF.

This clonotype is labeled as medium-sized (0.01 to 0.1%). The V call is TRBV29-1, the J call TRBJ1-1; TRBD1 is a possible D gene (6 bases). Deletions cut 4 bases from V and 5 bases from J, with 11 bases between. Germline assignment: CDR1 SQVTM and CDR2 ANQGSEA. The CDR3 extends over 12 amino acids. The CDR3 here is CSVAGGPTEAFF. In nucleotides, the CDR3 is TGCAGCGTTGCCGGGGGCCCAACTGAAGCTTTCTTT.

By share, this clonotype counts as medium-sized (0.01 to 0.1%). The chain has TRBV6-6 and TRBJ2-1, with a possible D match to TRBD2 (5 bases). Germline V gene lookup returns CDR1 MNHNY and CDR2 SVGAGI (reference sequence). The CDR3 runs to 13 residues. With 2 bases removed from V and 8 bases from J, the gap between germline ends came to 10 bases. CDR3 in amino acids: CASSYVYGDEQFF. CDR3 nucleotide sequence: TGTGCCAGCAGTTACGTATACGGGGATGAGCAGTTCTTC.

Judged by abundance, this clonotype is medium-sized (0.01 to 0.1%). The chain recombines TRBV20-1 with TRBJ2-6; D call uncertain. Trimming cost V 0 bases and J 0 bases, with 3 bases left between them. Germline CDR1 reads DFQATT; CDR2 reads SNEGSKA (reference sequence). The CDR3 sequence is 14 residues long. For the CDR3, the DNA is TGCAGTGCTAGAGACCCCTCTGGGGCCAACGTCCTGACTTTC. Its translation is CSARDPSGANVLTF.

Judged by abundance, this clonotype is medium-sized. The chain recombines TRBV6-2 or TRBV6-3 with TRBJ1-1, with D hard to call. The CDR3 runs 13 residues. Germline CDR1 MNHEY, CDR2 SVGEGT. Trimming pared 5 bases from V and 1 base from J, leaving 8 bases between. CDR3 DNA sequence: TGTGCCAGCAGTAAAAGAGAGAACACTGAAGCTTTCTTT. Encoded protein: CASSKRENTEAFF.

This clonotype counts as medium-sized (0.01 to 0.1%). The CDR3 region has the DNA TGCAGCGTTGGAGGTAGTCGCAATGAGCAGTTCTTC. It yields the protein CSVGGSRNEQFF. This chain uses TRBV29-1 with TRBJ2-1, with D uncertain. V was clipped by 4 bases and J by 6 bases, with 10 bases between them. The CDR3 is 12 residues long. The germline CDR1 and CDR2 sequences are SQVTM and ANQGSEA.

In its sample, this clonotype is medium-sized. This sequence joins TRBV29-1 and TRBJ1-1; tentative D call: TRBD1 (6 bases). Per the germline V gene, CDR1 is SQVTM and CDR2 is ANQGSEA. The CDR3 sequence is 13 residues long. V was cut by 7 bases and J by 5 bases, with 17 bases left in between. As DNA, the CDR3 is TGCAGCGGGGGGGAATGGGGGCCGACTGAAGCTTTCTTT. Translated, it gives CSGGEWGPTEAFF. Together with reference TRBV29-1 and TRBJ1-1, the CDR3 gives the full variable domain: SAVISQKPSRDICQRGTSLTIQCQVDSQVTMMFWYRQQPGQSLTLIATANQGSEATYESGFVIDKFPISRPNLTFSTLTVSNMSPEDSSIYLCSGGEWGPTEAFFGQGTRLTVV.

Relative to its sample, this clonotype is medium-sized. This chain uses TRBV4-2 with TRBJ1-2; no clear D. The ends were cut back, 2 bases at V and 7 bases at J, with 14 bases in the middle. Germline V gene lookup returns CDR1 LGHNA and CDR2 YNFKEQ. This CDR3 is 14 amino acids long. This CDR3 reads CASSQSEASSGYTF. Written as DNA, the CDR3 is TGTGCCAGCAGCCAAAGCGAGGCCAGCAGTGGCTACACCTTC.

By frequency in the sample, this clonotype is medium-sized. The V call is TRBV29-1, the J call TRBJ2-7; the match to TRBD2 covers 7 bases. V was clipped by 3 bases and J by 2 bases; unmatched bases: 4. This CDR3 region has 13 residues. Germline V gene data show CDR1 as SQVTM and CDR2 as ANQGSEA. The CDR3, as DNA: TGCAGCGTTGAGAAGCGGGAACCCTACGAGCAGTACTTC. This codes for CSVEKREPYEQYF.